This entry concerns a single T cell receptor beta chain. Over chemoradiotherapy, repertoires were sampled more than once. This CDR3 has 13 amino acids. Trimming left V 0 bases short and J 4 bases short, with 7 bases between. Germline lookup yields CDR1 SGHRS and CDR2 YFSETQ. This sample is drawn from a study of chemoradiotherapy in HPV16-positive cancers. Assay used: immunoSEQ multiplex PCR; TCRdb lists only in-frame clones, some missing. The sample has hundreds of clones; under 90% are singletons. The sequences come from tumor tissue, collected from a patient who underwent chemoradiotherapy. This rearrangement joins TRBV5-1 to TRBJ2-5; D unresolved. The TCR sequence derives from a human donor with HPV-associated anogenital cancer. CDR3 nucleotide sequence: TGCGCCAGCAGCTTGGGGGTTGCAGAGACCCAGTACTTC. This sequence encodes CASSLGVAETQYF.